This entry lists 28 T cell receptor beta chains sequenced from one sample in a study of cytomegalovirus exposure and HLA in healthy donors. 13 Jbeta primers and 60 Vbeta primers were used for the PCR. Only in-frame clones appear in the TCRdb table, and some are missing; sequencing was by immunoSEQ multiplex PCR. The sample shows 130,000 or so clones, roughly 70% of them seen only once. Sequencing was performed on PBMCs. These receptors all stem from a man aged 35 to 55 in good health and CMV-seropositive.

The chain couples TRBV7-9 to TRBJ1-1; TRBD1 is a possible D gene (5 bases). The V end was cut by 1 base, the J end by 1 base, with 10 bases between. Germline V CDR1 and CDR2: SEHNR, FQNEAQ (reference sequence). The CDR3 has 15 amino acids. The CDR3, as DNA: TGTGCCAGCAGCTTAGTTAATAGGGGGAACACTGAAGCTTTCTTT. Protein: CASSLVNRGNTEAFF.

This clone was counted between two and nine times. This chain links TRBV5-1 with TRBJ2-1; D possibly corresponds to TRBD2 (5 bases). V was shortened by 0 bases and J by 2 bases, with 9 bases between the two germline ends. The CDR3 consists of 15 residues. Germline CDR1 SGHRS, CDR2 YFSETQ. CDR3 DNA sequence: TGCGCCAGCAGCTTGGTTGCCGGGGCCTACAATGAGCAGTTCTTC. Encoded protein: CASSLVAGAYNEQFF.

V usage is TRBV28 and J usage is TRBJ2-1, with D perhaps TRBD2 (7 bases). Trimming cost V 1 base and J 12 bases, with 16 bases left between them. The CDR3 has 14 amino acids. Looked up from germline, CDR1 is MDHEN and CDR2 is SYDVKM. The CDR3 nucleotides are TGTGCCAGCAGTTTATTGAAGGGGGGGCTGGGGCAGTTCTTC. Translation: CASSLLKGGLGQFF. The entire variable domain, with the rest obtained from reference TRBV28 and TRBJ2-1, is as follows: DVKVTQSSRYLVKRTGEKVFLECVQDMDHENMFWYRQDPGLGLRLIYFSYDVKMKEKGDIPEGYSVSREKKERFSLILESASTNQTSMYLCASSLLKGGLGQFFGPGTRLTVL.

The chain combines TRBV13 with TRBJ2-3; D is perhaps TRBD2 (7 bases). From germline, CDR1 is PRHDT and CDR2 FYEKMQ (reference sequence). The V end was cut by 1 base, the J end by 3 bases, with 11 bases between. The CDR3 is 15 amino acids. The CDR3: CASSLVEGGTDTQYF. CDR3 nucleotides: TGTGCCAGCAGCTTAGTGGAGGGGGGGACAGATACGCAGTATTTT.

The rearrangement uses TRBV29-1 and TRBJ1-1, with D uncertain. CDR3 length equals 12 residues. V lost 3 bases to trimming and J lost 1 base, with 6 bases between them. CDR1 and CDR2 from the germline V gene are SQVTM and ANQGSEA. DNA of the CDR3: TGCAGCGTTGAGGGAGAGAACACTGAAGCTTTCTTT. Translated, it gives CSVEGENTEAFF.

This chain connects TRBV28 to TRBJ1-4, with 9 bases matching TRBD1. From germline, CDR1 is MDHEN and CDR2 SYDVKM. This CDR3 is 14 amino acids long. After removal of 6 bases from V and 7 bases from J, the junction contained 6 bases not matched to a gene. In DNA form, the CDR3 reads TGTGCCAGCAGGGGAGACAGGGGGGGTGAAAAACTGTTTTTT. Translated, it gives CASRGDRGGEKLFF.

This clone was picked up one time. The gene calls are TRBV4-1 and TRBJ2-7; D might be TRBD2 (5 bases). Germline lookup yields CDR1 MGHRA and CDR2 YSYEKL. The CDR3 extends over 15 amino acids. V lost 1 base and J 4 bases, leaving 14 bases between the germline ends. This chain's CDR3 is CASSQGVEAAYEQYF. DNA of the CDR3: TGCGCCAGCAGCCAAGGGGTCGAAGCGGCTTACGAGCAGTACTTC.

This chain links TRBV10-1 with TRBJ2-1; 9 positions agree with TRBD2. V was pared by 5 bases and J by 0 bases, with 8 bases of the junction left unmatched. Germline lookup yields CDR1 WNHNN and CDR2 SYGVQD (reference sequence). The CDR3 contains 17 residues. CDR3 residues: CASSPSGVSSSYNEQFF. The CDR3 nucleotides read TGCGCCAGCAGTCCTAGCGGGGTGTCCAGCTCCTACAATGAGCAGTTCTTC.

This clone came up once. The V and J genes are TRBV13 and TRBJ2-1, with 9 positions matching TRBD2. From germline, CDR1 is PRHDT and CDR2 FYEKMQ (reference sequence). Trimming took 5 bases from V and 8 from J; bases not matched to a gene: 16. This CDR3 is 17 amino acids long. The CDR3 DNA follows: TGTGCCAGCAGCCTCCGGATAGCGGGGGCCACGGGCTATGAGCAGTTCTTC. It codes for CASSLRIAGATGYEQFF. Full variable domain (outside the CDR3, taken from reference TRBV13 and TRBJ2-1): AAGVIQSPRHLIKEKRETATLKCYPIPRHDTVYWYQQGPGQDPQFLISFYEKMQSDKGSIPDRFSAQQFSDYHSELNMSSLELGDSALYFCASSLRIAGATGYEQFFGPGTRLTVL.

The chain carries TRBV6-6 and TRBJ1-6, with 9 bases matching TRBD1. The CDR3 spans 14 residues. Germline CDR1 MNHNY, CDR2 SVGAGI (reference sequence). J lost 7 bases, V lost 7 bases, and 5 bases had no gene match. This CDR3 reads CASTLGTGNSPLHF. The CDR3 region has the DNA TGTGCCAGCACCTTGGGGACAGGGAATTCACCCCTCCACTTT.

The V gene is TRBV19, the J gene TRBJ1-5; 7 nucleotides line up with TRBD1. Germline CDR1 is LNHDA and CDR2 is SQIVND (reference sequence). CDR3 length equals 14 residues. The V gene end was trimmed by 10 bases and the J gene end by 3 bases; junction bases not matched to a gene: 9. The CDR3 coding sequence is TGTGCCACCTGGGGGACAGAGGTCAATCAGCCCCAGCATTTT. Residues: CATWGTEVNQPQHF.

This rearrangement joins TRBV19 to TRBJ2-7; 7 bases are a match to TRBD2. Germline trimming cut 5 bases from V and 1 base from J; bases unmatched to any gene: 5. This CDR3 has 14 residues. Germline assignment: CDR1 LNHDA and CDR2 SQIVND (reference sequence). The CDR3 here is CASSGGGISYEQYF. The CDR3 coding sequence is TGTGCCAGTAGTGGCGGGGGAATTTCCTACGAGCAGTACTTC.

The chain carries TRBV29-1 and TRBJ1-2; 8 bases align to TRBD1. The CDR3 length is 14 residues. Per the germline V gene, CDR1 is SQVTM and CDR2 is ANQGSEA. V lost 2 bases to trimming and J lost 7 bases; unmatched junction nucleotides: 9. DNA for the CDR3: TGCAGCGTTGAACAGGCCAGGGGGCTGGGTGGCTACACCTTC. The encoded protein is CSVEQARGLGGYTF.

The CDR3 DNA follows: TGTGCCAGCAGCCCCGTTTCAGTACAGGGTGCCTACGAGCAGTACTTC. This codes for CASSPVSVQGAYEQYF. The chain joins TRBV28 to TRBJ2-7; the D gene is possibly TRBD1 (6 bases). Trimming removed 6 bases from V and 2 bases from J, with 20 bases in between. CDR1 and CDR2 from the germline V gene are MDHEN and SYDVKM. This CDR3 is built from 16 residues.

This clone was recorded once. The gene calls are TRBV12-5 and TRBJ2-3, with TRBD2 identical over 11 bases. Trimming took 0 bases from V and 1 from J; bases not matched to a gene: 9. Per the germline V gene, CDR1 is LGHNT and CDR2 is FRNRAP. The length of the CDR3 is 19 residues. The CDR3 reads CASGLVLAGVNRGTDTQYF. CDR3 DNA sequence: TGTGCTAGTGGTTTGGTACTAGCGGGGGTGAATAGGGGCACAGATACGCAGTATTTT.

In DNA, the CDR3 is TGTGCCAGCAGTTCCGGGACAGCTAGCTCCTACAATGAGCAGTTCTTC. This translates into CASSSGTASSYNEQFF. The genes are TRBV28 and TRBJ2-1; 7 positions agree with TRBD1. This CDR3 region has 16 residues. Germline V gene sequence: CDR1 MDHEN, CDR2 SYDVKM. The V segment lost 4 bases and the J segment 0 bases; nucleotides outside the gene matches: 6.

This clone showed up just once. The rearrangement links TRBV14 to TRBJ1-2, with TRBD1 matching over 7 bases. In germline, CDR1 is SGHDN, CDR2 FVKESK. The CDR3 has 15 amino acids. Unmatched junction bases numbered 11, after V lost 4 bases and J lost 6 bases. CDR3 protein: CASSRLGDREDGYTF. For the CDR3, the DNA is TGTGCCAGCAGCCGACTAGGAGACAGGGAGGATGGCTACACCTTC.

The chain couples TRBV2 to TRBJ1-1; D is undetermined. Germline CDR1 is SNHLY and CDR2 is FYNNEI. The CDR3 totals 14 residues. The V and J ends lost 1 base and 3 bases respectively, with 9 bases between them. CDR3 coding DNA: TGTGCCAGCAGTGAAGGGCGGCCAGACACTGAAGCTTTCTTT. Its translation is CASSEGRPDTEAFF.

The chain recombines TRBV6-1 with TRBJ2-7; D is perhaps TRBD1 (5 bases). V was pared by 4 bases and J by 0 bases, with 7 bases between. This CDR3 comprises 13 residues. Germline lookup yields CDR1 MNHNS and CDR2 SASEGT. In nucleotides, the CDR3 is TGTGCCAGCAGTGTGGGGCGCTCCTACGAGCAGTACTTC. Amino acids: CASSVGRSYEQYF.

The chain employs TRBV6-6 and TRBJ2-7; 8 bases match TRBD2. The CDR3 has 15 amino acids. V lost 6 bases to trimming and J lost 5 bases; unmatched junction nucleotides: 12. Germline V CDR1 and CDR2: MNHNY, SVGAGI (reference sequence). CDR3 in amino acids: CASSPLASGFNEQYF. For the CDR3, the DNA is TGTGCCAGCAGCCCGCTGGCTAGCGGGTTTAACGAGCAGTACTTC.

J is TRBJ1-5 and V is TRBV2, with 8 bases matching TRBD1. The CDR3 spans 18 residues. V dropped 6 bases and J dropped 0; count of bases not matched to a gene: 13. From germline, CDR1 is SNHLY and CDR2 FYNNEI. This chain's CDR3 is CASSYPGQGAYSNQPQHF. As DNA, the CDR3 is TGTGCCAGCAGCTACCCCGGGCAGGGGGCTTATAGCAATCAGCCCCAGCATTTT.

This clone was seen only a few times. This chain links TRBV19 with TRBJ1-2; TRBD1 matches at 8 bases. The CDR3 runs to 16 residues. Losses at the gene ends were 6 bases for V and 5 bases for J; bases not matched to a gene: 14. Germline values: CDR1 LNHDA, CDR2 SQIVND (reference sequence). The CDR3 spells CASSSRALGTGYGYTF. In nucleotides, the CDR3 is TGTGCCAGTAGCTCTAGGGCCCTTGGGACAGGATATGGCTACACCTTC.

V and J are TRBV6-6 and TRBJ2-1, with unresolved D. The CDR3 is 13 residues long. With 10 bases removed from V and 4 bases from J, the gap between germline ends came to 14 bases. Germline CDR1 reads MNHNY; CDR2 reads SVGAGI (reference sequence). CDR3 protein: CATLETEYNEQFF. The CDR3, as DNA: TGTGCCACGCTTGAGACTGAATACAATGAGCAGTTCTTC.

In this sample, this clone turned up once. This sequence joins TRBV5-4 and TRBJ1-1; 11 bases align to TRBD1. The J segment lost 6 bases and the V segment lost 2 bases, leaving 9 bases of the junction unmatched. The CDR3 spans 16 residues. Germline CDR1 and CDR2: SGHNT and YYREEE (reference sequence). Here the CDR3 reads CASSFGQGANLAEAFF. The DNA for the CDR3 is TGTGCCAGCAGCTTCGGACAGGGGGCGAATCTCGCTGAAGCTTTCTTT.

The chain combines TRBV5-6 with TRBJ1-1, with D maybe TRBD1 (6 bases). This CDR3 is 14 amino acids long. V lost 4 bases to trimming and J lost 4 bases, with 14 bases between them. Germline CDR1 is SGHDT and CDR2 is YYEEEE. CDR3 in amino acids: CASSRGRALTEAFF. In DNA form, the CDR3 reads TGTGCCAGCAGCAGGGGGAGGGCTCTCACTGAAGCTTTCTTT.

This clone was found a few times. The CDR3 bases are TGCAGCACCCTTGAGGGATCCTACAATGAGCAGTTCTTC. Amino acids: CSTLEGSYNEQFF. The chain couples TRBV29-1 to TRBJ2-1, with D possibly matching TRBD2 (5 bases). V lost 8 bases and J lost 1, with 12 bases in between. The CDR3 runs 13 residues. Germline CDR1 is SQVTM and CDR2 is ANQGSEA.

The V and J genes are TRBV6-1 and TRBJ2-1; TRBD2 matches at 11 bases. Trimming at V came to 6 bases and at J to 5 bases, leaving 6 bases not matched to a gene. Per the germline V gene, CDR1 is MNHNS and CDR2 is SASEGT. The CDR3 sequence is 15 residues long. In DNA, the CDR3 is TGTGCCAGCAGGGCCGGGACTAGCGGTCACAATGAGCAGTTCTTC. This codes for CASRAGTSGHNEQFF.

This chain links TRBV19 with TRBJ2-2; TRBD2 is a possible D gene (5 bases). The ends were cut back, 1 base at V and 5 bases at J, with 11 bases in the middle. CDR1 is LNHDA and CDR2 is SQIVND in the germline V gene (reference sequence). The CDR3 sequence is 15 residues long. CDR3 nucleotides: TGTGCCAGTAGTATAGGTAGCGTATGGACCGGGGAGCTGTTTTTT. Amino acid sequence: CASSIGSVWTGELFF.